Each of the 9 T cell receptor beta chains below was sequenced from the same sample in a study of tissue T cells after allogeneic stem cell transplantation. Produced via immunoSEQ multiplex PCR; TCRdb's table is partial and in-frame only. The top ten hold approximately 6.3% of the sample, which has fewer than 5,000 clones, around 50% seen once. The time point denotes: mouse harvest day 7 after allogeneic transplant. Tail vein injection delivered 10^7 T-cell-depleted bone marrow cells and 10^6 splenic CD5+ T cells. Sequenced sample: gut tissue. The receptor source for this set is a female BALB/c mouse given C57BL/6 T cells with graft-versus-host disease after an allogeneic hematopoietic cell transplant.

For this clone: The gene names given are mouse names. The missing CDR3 end, 1 residue past where the read stops, is filled in from the germline J gene. This chain links TRBV23 with TRBJ2-3; the D call TRBD2 from the table was never checked on the DNA. There are 15 residues in the CDR3. Per the germline V gene, CDR1 is KGHTA and CDR2 is FQNQQP. CDR3 in amino acids: CSSSQSSGGPETLYF. CDR3 DNA, as far as it was read: TGCTCCAGCAGTCAATCTTCCGGGGGGCCAGAAACGCTGTAT.

Comment on this clone: Any gene name here is a mouse gene name. The read terminates 1 residue before the CDR3 end, so the remaining end is supplied by the germline J gene. This sequence joins TRBV23 and TRBJ1-4; TRBD1, the table's D call, lacks a check against the DNA. The CDR3 length is 14 residues. CDR1 is KGHTA, CDR2 FQNQQP, per germline. The CDR3 loop is CSSRTGISNERLFF. CDR3 bases read: TGCTCCAGCAGAACAGGGATTTCCAACGAAAGATTATTT.

Worth noting for this clone: Mouse gene names apply. Read coverage stops 1 residue before the CDR3 terminus; the germline J gene supplies the remainder. The chain is built from TRBV2 and TRBJ1-2, with a tentative D call TRBD1 (6 bases). Looked up from germline, CDR1 is LGHNA and CDR2 is YSYQKL. The V and J ends lost 0 bases and 4 bases respectively, with 15 bases between them. This CDR3 spans 16 amino acids. The CDR3 sequence: CASSQDPHGGGSDYTF. CDR3 bases read: TGTGCCAGCAGCCAAGACCCCCACGGGGGCGGCTCCGACTACACC.

As for this clone: The gene symbols are mouse symbols. The read halts 1 residue ahead of the CDR3 end, with the missing end drawn from the germline J gene. V is TRBV5 and J is TRBJ1-1; tentative D call: TRBD1 (5 bases). Germline V gene sequence: CDR1 LGHNA, CDR2 YNLKQL (reference sequence). V dropped 0 bases and J dropped 5 bases, with 13 bases sitting between them. This CDR3 spans 15 amino acids. CDR3 bases read: TGTGCCAGCAGCCAAGATTCCAGGGTGGGGACAGAAGTCTTC. Encoded protein: CASSQDSRVGTEVF. From start to end, the CDR3 is CASSQDSRVGTEVFF.

By share, this clone counts as large. The genes are named according to mouse. The CDR3 goes on 1 residue after the read ends, and that part is filled in from the germline J gene. The gene calls are TRBV14 and TRBJ1-1; 9 bases map to TRBD1. The ends lost 1 base at V and 6 bases at J; junction bases unmatched: 4. Germline V gene lookup returns CDR1 SGHDT and CDR2 FRDEAV. CDR3 length: 14 amino acids. The DNA read from the CDR3 is TGTGCCAGCAGTTTCGGACAGGGGTTGGCAGAAGTCTTC. This encodes CASSFGQGLAEVF. The CDR3 as a whole reads CASSFGQGLAEVFF.

Concerning this clone itself: The listed genes are named as in mouse. Partial CDR3 DNA: TGTGCCAGCAGTGAGGGTGCTGAGCAGTTC. Translating it yields CASSEGAEQF. The CDR3 in full is CASSEGAEQFF. The chain joins TRBV26 to TRBJ2-1; D is uncertain. The CDR3 extends 1 residue past the end of the read, so its final part is completed from the germline J gene. The V end lost 5 bases, the J end lost 6 bases, and 5 bases lay between the germline ends. This CDR3 contains 11 residues. CDR1 KGHPV and CDR2 FQNQEV come from the germline V gene (reference sequence).

A note on this clone: The listed genes are named as in mouse. The observed sequence ends 1 residue before the CDR3 terminus, with the missing tail filled in from the germline J gene. The chain carries TRBV29 and TRBJ2-4, with D tentatively TRBD1 or TRBD2 (5 bases each). This CDR3 region has 13 residues. V shed 4 bases and J shed 0 bases, with 5 bases lying between them. From germline, CDR1 is MSHET and CDR2 SYDVDS. The DNA read from the CDR3 is TGTGCTAGCAGTTGGGGGAGTCAAAACACCTTGTAC. Amino acids: CASSWGSQNTLY. The full CDR3 is CASSWGSQNTLYF. Full variable domain (missing parts from reference TRBV29 and TRBJ2-4): DMKVTQMPRYLIKRMGENVLLECGQDMSHETMYWYRQDPGLGLQLIYISYDVDSNSEGDIPKGYRVSRKKREHFSLILDSAKTNQTSVYFCASSWGSQNTLYFGAGTRLSVL.

Turning to this clone: The gene names given are mouse names. Read sequence stops 1 residue before the CDR3 end, and the germline J gene provides the missing end. The V and J genes are TRBV1 and TRBJ1-1; the match to TRBD1 covers 10 bases. The CDR3 totals 17 residues. V was pared by 2 bases and J by 1 base, with 7 bases of the junction left unmatched. Germline CDR1 reads NSQYPW; CDR2 reads LRSPGD (reference sequence). This chain's CDR3 is CTCSATGTGALNTEVFF. CDR3 DNA, as far as it was read: TGCACCTGCAGTGCAACCGGGACAGGGGCGCTAAACACAGAAGTCTTC. Full variable domain (rest looked up from reference TRBV1 and TRBJ1-1): VTLLEQNPRWRLVPRGQAVNLRCILKNSQYPWMSWYQQDLQKQLQWLFTLRSPGDKEVKSLPGADYLATRVTDTELRLQVANMSQGRTLYCTCSATGTGALNTEVFFGKGTRLTVV.

With regard to this clone: Gene names and germline refer to mouse. The CDR3 end lies 1 residue beyond the end of the read and is filled in from the germline J gene. The chain combines TRBV26 with TRBJ2-4; D may correspond to TRBD1 or TRBD2 (5 bases each). V dropped 5 bases and J dropped 1 base, with 7 bases sitting between them. CDR1 is KGHPV and CDR2 is FQNQEV in the germline V gene (reference sequence). This CDR3 is 13 amino acids long. CDR3 loop: CASSRGGQNTLYF. The covered CDR3 bases are TGTGCCAGCAGTAGGGGCGGTCAAAACACCTTGTAC.